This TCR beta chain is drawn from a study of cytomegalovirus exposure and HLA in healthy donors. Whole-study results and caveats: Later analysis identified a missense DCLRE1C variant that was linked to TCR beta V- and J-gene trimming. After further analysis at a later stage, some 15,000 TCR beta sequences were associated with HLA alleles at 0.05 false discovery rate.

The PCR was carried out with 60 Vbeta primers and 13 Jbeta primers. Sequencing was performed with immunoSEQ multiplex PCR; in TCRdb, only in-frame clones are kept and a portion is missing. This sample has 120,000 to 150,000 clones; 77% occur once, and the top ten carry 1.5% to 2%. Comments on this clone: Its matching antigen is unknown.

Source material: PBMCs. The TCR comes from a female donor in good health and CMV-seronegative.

The CDR3 nucleotides are TGTGCCAGCAGTGAAGCGGACAGGGGGCCATTAGCTTTCTTT. Its translation: CASSEADRGPLAFF. The chain carries TRBV6-1 and TRBJ1-1; 11 bases line up with TRBD1. J lost 10 bases, V lost 0 bases, and 4 bases had no gene match. Germline assignment: CDR1 MNHNS and CDR2 SASEGT. The CDR3 runs 14 residues.